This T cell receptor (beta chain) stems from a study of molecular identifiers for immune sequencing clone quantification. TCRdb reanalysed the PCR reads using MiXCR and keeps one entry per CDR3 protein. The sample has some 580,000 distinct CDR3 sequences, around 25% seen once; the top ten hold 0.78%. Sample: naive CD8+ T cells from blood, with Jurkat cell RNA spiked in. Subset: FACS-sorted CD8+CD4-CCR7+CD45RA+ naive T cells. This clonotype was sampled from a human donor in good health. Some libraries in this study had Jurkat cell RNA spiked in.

The CDR3 sequence is CASSLRQGDEKLFF. CDR3 coding DNA: TGTGCCAGCAGTCTCCGACAGGGTGATGAAAAACTGTTTTTT. This rearrangement joins TRBV12-3 or TRBV12-4 to TRBJ1-4, with TRBD1 matching over 7 bases. This CDR3 has 14 residues. The V and J ends lost 5 bases and 6 bases, in that order; junction bases with no gene match: 6.